These 7 T cell receptor beta chains share one sample of origin, sequenced in a study of control samples from healthy donors and cancer patients. Measured with immunoSEQ multiplex PCR; TCRdb has only the in-frame clones, and not every one. The sample yields approximately 170,000 clones, 90% seen once. The source material was blood. All receptors come from a woman between 50 and 59 years old in good health.

The J gene is TRBJ2-5, the V gene TRBV7-2; the D is unclear. The V gene lost 5 bases and the J gene lost 5 bases, with 6 bases spanning the gap. Germline V gene sequence: CDR1 SGHTA, CDR2 FQGNSA. The CDR3 consists of 11 residues. The CDR3 DNA follows: TGTGCCAGCAGCCGATGGGAGACCCAGTACTTC. Its translation: CASSRWETQYF.

The chain carries TRBV6-2 or TRBV6-3 and TRBJ2-7; D is undetermined. This CDR3 is 14 amino acids long. Looked up from germline, CDR1 is MNHEY and CDR2 is SVGEGT. V lost 6 bases to trimming and J lost 6 bases, with 18 bases between them. The CDR3 bases are TGTGCCAGCAGACCTCCCTTTAGCCCGGGCGAGCAGTACTTC. The encoded protein is CASRPPFSPGEQYF.

This chain uses TRBV7-3 with TRBJ2-3; D unclear. Per the germline V gene, CDR1 is SGHTA and CDR2 is FQGTGA. The ends were cut back, 6 bases at V and 2 bases at J, with 9 bases in the middle. The CDR3 is 13 amino acids. DNA of the CDR3: TGTGCCAGCAGTTTTCAAGCCACAGATACGCAGTATTTT. Residues: CASSFQATDTQYF.

The chain links TRBV12-5 to TRBJ2-3; tentatively, D is TRBD1 (6 bases). The CDR3 contains 16 residues. V shed 1 base and J shed 3 bases, with 14 bases lying between them. Germline V gene lookup returns CDR1 LGHNT and CDR2 FRNRAP. The CDR3 is CASGLGAGTQTDTQYF. The CDR3 region has the DNA TGTGCTAGTGGTTTGGGCGCCGGGACACAGACAGATACGCAGTATTTT.

The CDR3 DNA sequence: TGTGCCAGCAGTCCCCGGGGGGCAGGGCCTAGCAATCAGCCCCAGCATTTT. Translating gives CASSPRGAGPSNQPQHF. The chain couples TRBV28 to TRBJ1-5; possible D gene TRBD1, 6 bases. The V end was cut by 5 bases, the J end by 0 bases, with 17 bases between. The CDR3 length is 17 residues. Germline V gene sequence: CDR1 MDHEN, CDR2 SYDVKM.

This sequence joins TRBV2 and TRBJ2-2; D uncertain. V lost 6 bases and J lost 6, with 17 bases in between. The CDR3 covers 15 residues. Germline CDR1 and CDR2: SNHLY and FYNNEI. Here the CDR3 DNA reads TGTGCCAGCAGCCAAAGGGCTGCAGAAGCCGGGGAGCTGTTTTTT. Its protein product is CASSQRAAEAGELFF. Filled out from reference TRBV2 and TRBJ2-2, the complete variable domain reads EPEVTQTPSHQVTQMGQEVILRCVPISNHLYFYWYRQILGQKVEFLVSFYNNEISEKSEIFDDQFSVERPDGSNFTLKIRSTKLEDSAMYFCASSQRAAEAGELFFGEGSRLTVL.

The chain uses TRBV27 and TRBJ1-2; 8 nucleotides agree with TRBD1. With V trimmed by 4 bases and J by 1 base, 8 bases remained unmatched. Germline lookup yields CDR1 MNHEY and CDR2 SMNVEV (reference sequence). CDR3 length: 16 amino acids. The CDR3 DNA sequence: TGTGCCAGCAGTTCCGCTGACAGGGGAGGTAACTATGGCTACACCTTC. Translated: CASSSADRGGNYGYTF.